This T cell receptor (beta chain) was sequenced in a study of T cells expressing NK-cell markers. In the study overall: Each TCR beta repertoire originated in sorted T cells that were CD3+CD56+NKG2C+, CD3+CD56+NKG2C- or CD3+CD56-NKG2C+. Serological testing identified seven of the eight sequenced donors as HCMV-seropositive and one as seronegative.

Regarding this clonotype: Its antigen remains unknown.

TCRdb reprocessed the 5' RACE reads and keeps a single row for each CDR3 protein, giving no DNA. The sample totals some 450,000 distinct CDR3 sequences. This CDR3 has 15 amino acids. The germline V gene has CDR1 DFQATT and CDR2 SNEGSKA (reference sequence). Whole-study findings and limits: Questions lingered over whether expanded NKG2C+ T cell clones were HCMV-specific. The share of CD8+ T cells held by dominant NKG2C+ clonotypes was about 1.0-8% in roughly 6 donors.

The clonotype was recovered from a woman between 18 and 70 years old in good health. The sample consisted of blood T cells: a sorted CD56 or NKG2C T cell subset, CD4+ or CD8+ T cells, or bulk PBMC T cells (not recorded which). The rearrangement links TRBV20-1 to TRBJ1-6; TCRdb reports TRBD1, a call that lacks DNA to check it against. The CDR3 protein is CSAQHRDGYNSPLHF.